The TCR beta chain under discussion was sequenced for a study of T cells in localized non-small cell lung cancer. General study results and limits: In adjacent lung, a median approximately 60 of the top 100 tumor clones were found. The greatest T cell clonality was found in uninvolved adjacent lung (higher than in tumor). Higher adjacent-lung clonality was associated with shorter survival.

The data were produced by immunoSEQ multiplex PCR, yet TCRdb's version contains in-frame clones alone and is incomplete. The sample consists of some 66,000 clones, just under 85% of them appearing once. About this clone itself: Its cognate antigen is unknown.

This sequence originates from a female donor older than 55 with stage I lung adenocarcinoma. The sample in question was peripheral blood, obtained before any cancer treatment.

The CDR3 coding sequence is TGTGCCAGCAGTTTACTGGGGAAGGGCGGGGAGCTGTTTTTT. Its translation: CASSLLGKGGELFF. The chain has TRBV27 and TRBJ2-2; D uncertain. Trimming took 2 bases from V and 7 from J, leaving 11 bases between them. This CDR3 has 14 residues. Germline V gene lookup returns CDR1 MNHEY and CDR2 SMNVEV (reference sequence).